This TCR beta chain was sequenced in a study of T cell changes during pregnancy in multiple sclerosis. This clone was counted a few times. The CDR3 totals 14 residues. CDR1 LNHDA and CDR2 SQIVND come from the germline V gene (reference sequence). V was trimmed by 5 bases and J by 5 bases, leaving 12 bases between them. Clones were read by immunoSEQ multiplex PCR, and TCRdb kept only the in-frame ones, dropping some. The sample holds roughly 26,000 clones, 89% seen once. This material consisted of CD8+ T cells from peripheral blood mononuclear cells, taken in the second trimester of pregnancy. This receptor was taken from a female donor with multiple sclerosis, enrolled in a pregnancy study. The chain carries TRBV19 and TRBJ2-2; maybe TRBD1 (5 bases). In nucleotides, the CDR3 is TGTGCCAGTAGTCCCATCAGGGATACCGGGGAGCTGTTTTTT. Protein sequence: CASSPIRDTGELFF.